The 14 T cell receptor beta chains presented below share a single source sample, sequenced in a study of vaccination and CD4 T cells after COVID-19. These receptors have no identified antigens. Cultured CD4+ T-cell DNA underwent Oncomine TCR Beta short-read sequencing. TCRdb independently ran MiXCR on the PCR reads; one entry per CDR3 protein. The data contain about 8,400 distinct CDR3 sequences, about 42% of them singletons. Described treatment: approximately nine-day PBMC culture with coronavirus spike peptide pools or control peptides (ViraFEST assay). It was before the COVID-19 pandemic (2011-2018) that the unexposed donor's CD4+ T cells were collected. What was sequenced was CD4+ T cells from blood, cultured in vitro. Source of these receptors: a human donor in good health.

The chain links TRBV15 to TRBJ1-1; weak D call: TRBD1 (6 bases). The V gene's germline CDR1 is LNHNV and CDR2 YYDKDF (reference sequence). The CDR3 covers 14 residues. The V and J ends lost 2 bases and 1 base respectively, with 8 bases between them. The CDR3 DNA reads as TGTGCCACCAGCAGAAAGACAGGGAACACTGAAGCTTTCTTT. Residues: CATSRKTGNTEAFF.

The genes are TRBV6-5 and TRBJ1-1; 7 positions agree with TRBD1. Germline V CDR1 and CDR2: MNHEY, SVGAGI. The CDR3 loop spans 14 amino acids. V was clipped by 0 bases and J by 4 bases; unmatched bases: 2. Here the CDR3 DNA reads TGTGCCAGCAGTTACTCGACAGGGACCACTGAAGCTTTCTTT. It translates to CASSYSTGTTEAFF.

The chain uses TRBV5-6 and TRBJ1-1; 8 positions agree with TRBD1. CDR3 length: 14 residues. Per germline, CDR1 SGHDT and CDR2 YYEEEE. The J segment lost 5 bases and the V segment lost 1 base, leaving 4 bases of the junction unmatched. CDR3 nucleotides: TGTGCCAGCAGCTTGCCCGACAGGGGAACTGAAGCTTTCTTT. It specifies CASSLPDRGTEAFF.

The chain has TRBV19 and TRBJ1-2; 7 bases line up with TRBD1. Losses at the gene ends were 2 bases for V and 8 bases for J; bases not matched to a gene: 5. Germline loops: CDR1 LNHDA, CDR2 SQIVND (reference sequence). There are 13 residues in the CDR3. The chain's CDR3 is CASSITGEVGYTF. CDR3 coding DNA: TGTGCCAGTAGTATAACAGGGGAAGTAGGCTACACCTTC.

V usage is TRBV7-2 and J usage is TRBJ2-1; TRBD1 matches 8 bases. The trim removed 5 bases at V and 12 bases at J, leaving 3 bases unmatched. The CDR3 covers 11 residues. CDR1 is SGHTA, CDR2 FQGNSA, per germline. CDR3 in amino acids: CASSPDRGQFF. The CDR3 nucleotides read TGTGCCAGCAGCCCCGACAGGGGGCAGTTCTTC.

This clonotype was seen only a few times. The genes are TRBV7-9 and TRBJ2-7; a weak D match, TRBD2 (5 bases). The V end was cut by 1 base, the J end by 4 bases, with 11 bases between. CDR3 length: 14 amino acids. The germline CDR1 and CDR2 sequences are SEHNR and FQNEAQ (reference sequence). CDR3 nucleotide sequence: TGTGCCAGCAGCTTAGAGACTACCGGATACGAGCAGTACTTC. Residues: CASSLETTGYEQYF. Variable domain in full (rest from reference TRBV7-9 and TRBJ2-7): DTGVSQNPRHKITKRGQNVTFRCDPISEHNRLYWYRQTLGQGPEFLTYFQNEAQLEKSRLLSDRFSAERPKGSFSTLEIQRTEQGDSAMYLCASSLETTGYEQYFGPGTRLTVT.

The table lists this clonotype with a few counts. V usage is TRBV6-1 and J usage is TRBJ2-7, with D unclear. Germline V gives CDR1 MNHNS, CDR2 SASEGT. The CDR3 consists of 14 residues. V was shortened by 1 base and J by 2 bases, with 9 bases between the two germline ends. For the CDR3, the DNA is TGTGCCAGCAGTGAAGTAGACGAAACCTACGAGCAGTACTTC. It encodes CASSEVDETYEQYF.

This chain connects TRBV30 to TRBJ1-2, with D possibly TRBD1 on 5 matching bases. Trimming took off 7 bases at V and 3 bases at J, with 9 bases between the two ends. Germline values: CDR1 GTSNPN, CDR2 SVGIG (reference sequence). The length of the CDR3 is 11 residues. The CDR3 DNA follows: TGTGCCTTTGGGGCAGACTATGGCTACACCTTC. It is translated as CAFGADYGYTF. Combining the CDR3 with reference TRBV30 and TRBJ1-2 gives the whole variable domain SQTIHQWPATLVQPVGSPLSLECTVEGTSNPNLYWYRQAAGRGLQLLFYSVGIGQISSEVPQNLSASRPQDRQFILSSKKLLLSDSGFYLCAFGADYGYTFGSGTRLTVV.

This chain links TRBV6-2 or TRBV6-3 with TRBJ1-2; D is undetermined. The ends were cut back, 2 bases at V and 5 bases at J, with 12 bases in the middle. Germline V CDR1 and CDR2: MNHEY, SVGEGT. The CDR3 extends over 14 amino acids. The CDR3 coding sequence is TGTGCCAGCAGTTACCCCGACATATGGTATGGCTACACCTTC. It specifies CASSYPDIWYGYTF.

This chain connects TRBV19 to TRBJ1-2; maybe TRBD1 (6 bases). Trimming shortened V by 5 bases and J by 4 bases, and 11 bases separated the two germline ends. The germline V gene has CDR1 LNHDA and CDR2 SQIVND (reference sequence). The CDR3 extends over 13 amino acids. CDR3 coding DNA: TGTGCCAGTAGTCGAGGACAGAGCTATGGCTACACCTTC. This codes for CASSRGQSYGYTF.

This clonotype has just a few counts. The rearrangement uses TRBV28 and TRBJ2-7, with D unresolved. The V gene lost 3 bases and the J gene lost 3 bases, with 3 bases spanning the gap. Germline V gene data show CDR1 as MDHEN and CDR2 as SYDVKM. The CDR3 extends over 11 amino acids. CDR3 in DNA: TGTGCCAGCAGTTTCCGCTACGAGCAGTACTTC. Translating gives CASSFRYEQYF.

The chain has TRBV7-9 and TRBJ2-2; TRBD2 is a possible D gene (5 bases). The CDR3 sequence is 14 residues long. Trimming left V 1 base short and J 4 bases short, with 7 bases between. CDR1 is SEHNR and CDR2 is FQNEAQ in the germline V gene (reference sequence). CDR3 amino acids: CASSLVGSTGELFF. CDR3 nucleotide sequence: TGTGCCAGCAGCTTAGTTGGGAGCACCGGGGAGCTGTTTTTT.

This chain links TRBV6-1 with TRBJ1-6; D gene uncertain. V was shortened by 4 bases and J by 4 bases, with 8 bases between the two germline ends. The germline V gene encodes CDR1 MNHNS and CDR2 SASEGT. CDR3 length: 14 amino acids. As DNA, the CDR3 is TGTGCCAGCAGTGGGAGGGTGTATAATTCACCCCTCCACTTT. Its protein is CASSGRVYNSPLHF.

This clonotype was counted between two and nine times. The chain recombines TRBV20-1 with TRBJ1-5; no clear D gene. This CDR3 region has 14 residues. Germline values: CDR1 DFQATT, CDR2 SNEGSKA (reference sequence). V dropped 3 bases and J dropped 3 bases, with 12 bases sitting between them. The CDR3 reads CSASTGDINQPQHF. As DNA, the CDR3 is TGCAGTGCTAGTACCGGAGATATCAATCAGCCCCAGCATTTT.